The present entry profiles one T cell receptor (beta chain) with its context. Its antigen remains unknown. These data are taken from a study of T cell responses to AZD1222 COVID-19 vaccine. Turning to the study itself: Researchers grouped second doses given at about 4 or about 12 weeks into one pool.

Germline loops: CDR1 SGDLS, CDR2 YYNGEE. Trimming pared 0 bases from V and 6 bases from J, leaving 11 bases between. This CDR3 is 14 amino acids long. Sequencing was performed with immunoSEQ multiplex PCR; in TCRdb, only in-frame clones are kept and a portion is missing. Of fewer than 100,000 clones listed, roughly 84% are singletons. General study results and limits: Samples come after the peak T cell response, not at day 14. Possibly, clonal diversity was underestimated; donors were largely white British and included more females.

This specimen was peripheral blood, taken on day 0 of AZD1222 vaccination. The source is an adult in good health. The genes are TRBV9 and TRBJ2-3; D not certain. CDR3 nucleotide sequence: TGTGCCAGCAGCGTAGCTATCCAGCATGATACGCAGTATTTT. It encodes CASSVAIQHDTQYF.